The present TCR delta chain was sequenced within a study of gamma-delta chains in newborns, infants, children. Background on the study: Microbial exposure reportedly drives polyclonal innate γδ T cell expansion after birth.

In this sample, this clone turned up a few times. V shed 0 bases and J shed 1 base, with 21 bases lying between them. The germline CDR1 and CDR2 sequences are TSWWSYY and QGS. The CDR3 has 19 amino acids. TCRdb redid the clone calls on the reads with CATT. Of 2,000 to 2,500 delta-chain clones listed, 8.5% to 10% are singletons. This chain links TRDV1 with TRDJ1; unclear D gene. The receptor was isolated from a child who was a newborn, infant or young child, either healthy, febrile or measles-vaccinated (not recorded which). Sample: blood. The CDR3 protein is CALGELERLVPLVTDKLIF. The CDR3 DNA reads TGTGCTCTTGGGGAACTTGAAAGGCTTGTCCCCCTAGTCACCGATAAACTCATCTTT.